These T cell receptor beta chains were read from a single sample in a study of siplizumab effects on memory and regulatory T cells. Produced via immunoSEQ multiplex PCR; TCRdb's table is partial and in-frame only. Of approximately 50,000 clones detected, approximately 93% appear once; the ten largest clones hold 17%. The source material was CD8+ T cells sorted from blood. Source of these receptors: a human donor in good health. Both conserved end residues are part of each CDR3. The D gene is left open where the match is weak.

CASSGNNEQFF | TRBJ2-1 | TRBV9 | .
CASSENLAFGETQYF | TRBJ2-5 | TRBV9 | .
CASSPVGELNQPQHF | TRBJ1-5 | TRBV6-1 | .
CSVEEASGSSDTQYF | TRBJ2-3 | TRBV29-1 | TRBD2
CASSFTSGDYEQYF | TRBJ2-7 | TRBV27 | .
CASSHTNGGETGELFF | TRBJ2-2 | TRBV5-1 | TRBD2
CASSLDPWESSYNEQFF | TRBJ2-1 | TRBV11-2 | .
CASSQPGPGDEQYF | TRBJ2-7 | TRBV18 | .
CASSSHKGEGADEQFF | TRBJ2-1 | TRBV7-9 | .
CASSPPGYGANVLTF | TRBJ2-6 | TRBV13 | .
CASSFPGQGVIQPQHF | TRBJ1-5 | TRBV28 | TRBD1
CASSSTWGGSGYEQYF | TRBJ2-7 | TRBV27 | TRBD2
CASSGSTETQYF | TRBJ2-5 | TRBV28 | .
CASSVSVGGYTEAFF | TRBJ1-1 | TRBV7-2 | .
CASSDGGSPGDTQYF | TRBJ2-3 | TRBV6-4 | .
CASSAGTGTPYGYTF | TRBJ1-2 | TRBV10-2 | TRBD1
CASSWTSGAYEQYF | TRBJ2-7 | TRBV5-6 | TRBD2
CASSQARTSNTEAFF | TRBJ1-1 | TRBV4-1 | .
CASSPPEVAGGLQQYF | TRBJ2-7 | TRBV4-1 | TRBD2
CASSLAREAEAFF | TRBJ1-1 | TRBV7-9 | .
CACTAYTGELFF | TRBJ2-2 | TRBV30 | .
CASSNAPDRGTEAFF | TRBJ1-1 | TRBV5-6 | .
CSASVQAEQYF | TRBJ2-7 | TRBV20-1 | .
CASTDVGARNTEAFF | TRBJ1-1 | TRBV5-1 | .
CASSLVGADNEQFF | TRBJ2-1 | TRBV28 | .
CASSTYGRSSGNTIYF | TRBJ1-3 | TRBV19 | .
CASSYRGGLAMIEQFF | TRBJ2-1 | TRBV5-4 | .
CASSVAGQPTNEKLFF | TRBJ1-4 | TRBV9 | TRBD1
CASSLQASQETQYF | TRBJ2-5 | TRBV11-2 | .
CASSSRDYMGGNEQYF | TRBJ2-7 | TRBV27 | TRBD2
CAWSVDGGSGADTQYF | TRBJ2-3 | TRBV30 | TRBD2
CASSRRPSDRVYNIEQFF | TRBJ2-1 | TRBV19 | TRBD1
CASSLNPRAVQGYGYTF | TRBJ1-2 | TRBV13 | .
CATSRKNRDEQYF | TRBJ2-7 | TRBV15 | .
CASSVGGALGDEQYF | TRBJ2-7 | TRBV9 | .
CASTDNYEQYF | TRBJ2-7 | TRBV5-6 | .
CASRRGDPYEQYF | TRBJ2-7 | TRBV6-5 | .
CASSLDKVLPGVYEQYF | TRBJ2-7 | TRBV11-2 | .
CASSLMGLLYNEQFF | TRBJ2-1 | TRBV5-1 | .
CASRKDISSYNEQFF | TRBJ2-1 | TRBV2 | .
CASSEDQGSHEQYF | TRBJ2-7 | TRBV9 | .
CASSPAGTVTYGYTF | TRBJ1-2 | TRBV27 | TRBD1
CASSLMGFNEKLFF | TRBJ1-4 | TRBV11-2 | .
CASSLWPRQGSGGEQFF | TRBJ2-1 | TRBV11-3 | TRBD1
CASNLDIAPDTQYF | TRBJ2-3 | TRBV7-9 | .
CASSLSNEQFF | TRBJ2-1 | TRBV7-9 | .
CASSVNGDIQYF | TRBJ2-4 | TRBV6-1 | .
CASSSIQGTGEQYF | TRBJ2-7 | TRBV6-5 | .
CASSEAGLSYNEQFF | TRBJ2-1 | TRBV7-9 | TRBD2
CASSLLGNTEAFF | TRBJ1-1 | TRBV27 | .
CASSQGAVNNEQFF | TRBJ2-1 | TRBV4-2 | .